The 17 T cell receptor beta chains below all came from one sample that was sequenced in a study of shared clonotypes between healthy human individuals. Clones were read by immunoSEQ multiplex PCR, and TCRdb kept only the in-frame ones, dropping some. Here the sample spans about 1 million clones, around four fifths being singletons. The sample was memory CD4+ T cells sorted from blood. Subset here: CD45RA-negative fraction. Source of these receptors: a man aged 18 to 29 in good health.

The rearrangement links TRBV19 to TRBJ2-5, with D possibly matching TRBD1 (6 bases). The CDR3 covers 15 residues. The V and J ends lost 3 bases and 3 bases respectively, with 14 bases between them. Germline values: CDR1 LNHDA, CDR2 SQIVND (reference sequence). The CDR3 DNA follows: TGTGCCAGTAGTATGACAGGAACCCCGGAAGAGACCCAGTACTTC. Encoded protein: CASSMTGTPEETQYF.

V usage is TRBV5-6 and J usage is TRBJ1-2; D gene ambiguous. The CDR3 length is 14 residues. Germline CDR1 is SGHDT and CDR2 is YYEEEE. Trimming removed 0 bases from V and 3 bases from J, with 9 bases in between. CDR3 loop: CASSLDGGDYGYTF. For the CDR3, the DNA is TGTGCCAGCAGCTTGGATGGTGGGGACTATGGCTACACCTTC.

The chain joins TRBV5-4 to TRBJ2-7, with 7 bases matching TRBD1. CDR1 and CDR2 (germline): SGHNT, YYREEE (reference sequence). CDR3 length equals 14 residues. With 2 bases clipped from V and 0 bases from J, the junction kept 2 bases outside the gene matches. The CDR3 here is CASSFEGASYEQYF. CDR3 DNA: TGTGCCAGCAGCTTCGAGGGGGCCTCCTACGAGCAGTACTTC.

The chain has TRBV6-1 and TRBJ2-7, with D perhaps matching TRBD2 (7 bases). The CDR3 contains 14 residues. V was clipped by 8 bases and J by 5 bases, with 19 bases between them. Germline-derived CDR1 and CDR2 are MNHNS and SASEGT. In DNA form, the CDR3 reads TGTGCCAGCGGCAGGGGACTATCAATGGACGAGCAGTACTTC. Protein product: CASGRGLSMDEQYF.

For this clone: This may stem from a read error, because a much larger clone lies one nucleotide away. The identical CDR3 is also encoded by other nucleotide sequences in the sample. This rearrangement joins TRBV7-2 to TRBJ2-7, with D possibly TRBD1 on 6 matching bases. The germline CDR1 and CDR2 sequences are SGHTA and FQGNSA. The CDR3 is 15 residues long. Trimming took 1 base from V and 0 from J, leaving 10 bases between them. CDR3 in DNA: TGTGCCAGCAGCTTAGGGGGCAGGGGCTCCTACGAGCAGTACTTC. This encodes CASSLGGRGSYEQYF.

This clone was detected only a few times. The chain uses TRBV5-4 and TRBJ2-6; perhaps TRBD1 as D (6 bases). V was shortened by 6 bases and J by 1 base, with 17 bases between the two germline ends. Germline values: CDR1 SGHNT, CDR2 YYREEE (reference sequence). The CDR3 contains 17 residues. The CDR3 region is CASTIGAGTSGANVLTF. DNA for the CDR3: TGTGCCAGCACAATTGGGGCAGGGACATCTGGGGCCAACGTCCTGACTTTC. Drawing the rest from reference TRBV5-4 and TRBJ2-6, the complete variable domain is ETGVTQSPTHLIKTRGQQVTLRCSSQSGHNTVSWYQQALGQGPQFIFQYYREEENGRGNFPPRFSGLQFPNYSSELNVNALELDDSALYLCASTIGAGTSGANVLTFGAGSRLTVL.

As for this clone: A much larger clone lies one base from this, so it may be a read error. The identical CDR3 is also encoded by other nucleotide sequences in the sample. The chain uses TRBV7-2 and TRBJ1-1; D uncertain. The V end lost 6 bases, the J end lost 1 base, and 3 bases lay between the germline ends. The CDR3 extends over 11 amino acids. Per germline, CDR1 SGHTA and CDR2 FQGNSA. The CDR3 DNA follows: TGTGCCAGCAGAGGGAACACTGAAGCTTTCTTT. Translated: CASRGNTEAFF.

The chain uses TRBV19 and TRBJ2-7; TRBD1 matches 8 bases. This CDR3 spans 15 amino acids. Losses at the gene ends were 5 bases for V and 4 bases for J; bases not matched to a gene: 10. Germline V gene lookup returns CDR1 LNHDA and CDR2 SQIVND (reference sequence). In DNA, the CDR3 is TGTGCCAGTAGTGACGGACAGGGAGGTTTGTACGAGCAGTACTTC. Its translation: CASSDGQGGLYEQYF.

This sequence joins TRBV30 and TRBJ1-3, with D possibly matching TRBD1 (5 bases). Trimming took 0 bases from V and 2 from J, leaving 11 bases between them. The V gene's germline CDR1 is GTSNPN and CDR2 SVGIG (reference sequence). CDR3 length: 15 amino acids. DNA of the CDR3: TGTGCCTGGAGTGTGGTGAGGGGCGCTGGAAACACCATATATTTT. Protein product: CAWSVVRGAGNTIYF.

The J gene is TRBJ2-7, the V gene TRBV4-1; 8 bases line up with TRBD1. V shed 4 bases and J 3 bases; nucleotides not matched to a gene: 8. The CDR3 runs to 15 residues. The germline CDR1 and CDR2 sequences are MGHRA and YSYEKL. In DNA form, the CDR3 reads TGCGCCAGCAGCCGAACCCGGGACAGGAACTACGAGCAGTACTTC. The encoded protein is CASSRTRDRNYEQYF.

The chain links TRBV25-1 to TRBJ1-4, with D possibly matching TRBD1 (5 bases). Looked up from germline, CDR1 is MGHDK and CDR2 is SYGVNS. Trimming pared 5 bases from V and 5 bases from J, leaving 18 bases between. The CDR3 extends over 16 amino acids. DNA of the CDR3: TGTGCCAGCAGTCGTAGGCAGGGCCACTGGAATGAAAAACTGTTTTTT. This encodes CASSRRQGHWNEKLFF.

This chain joins TRBV6-1 and TRBJ2-4; 10 bases align to TRBD2. The CDR3 is made up of 15 amino acids. The germline V gene has CDR1 MNHNS and CDR2 SASEGT. The J segment lost 6 bases and the V segment lost 1 base, leaving 3 bases of the junction unmatched. CDR3 amino acids: CASSEGLAGGNIQYF. CDR3 nucleotide sequence: TGTGCCAGCAGTGAAGGCTTAGCGGGAGGAAACATTCAGTACTTC.

The rearrangement uses TRBV5-6 and TRBJ1-2; a possible D gene is TRBD1 (5 bases). Trimming took off 4 bases at V and 4 bases at J, with 17 bases between the two ends. The CDR3 is 15 amino acids. In germline, CDR1 is SGHDT, CDR2 YYEEEE. This chain's CDR3 is CASSPAGPSLYGYTF. DNA of the CDR3: TGTGCCAGCAGCCCCGCAGGGCCCTCTCTCTATGGCTACACCTTC. Full variable domain (rest looked up from reference TRBV5-6 and TRBJ1-2): DAGVTQSPTHLIKTRGQQVTLRCSPKSGHDTVSWYQQALGQGPQFIFQYYEEEERQRGNFPDRFSGHQFPNYSSELNVNALLLGDSALYLCASSPAGPSLYGYTFGSGTRLTVV.

Points on this clone: Other DNA sequences in the sample encode the same CDR3. The chain links TRBV2 to TRBJ2-7; possibly TRBD2 for D (5 bases). The V and J ends lost 6 bases and 1 base respectively, with 7 bases between them. Germline lookup yields CDR1 SNHLY and CDR2 FYNNEI. The CDR3 runs 12 residues. The CDR3 nucleotides are TGTGCCAGCAGCCGAGGGTCCTACGAGCAGTACTTC. It is translated as CASSRGSYEQYF.

The rearrangement links TRBV5-4 to TRBJ2-3; D tentatively reads TRBD1 or TRBD2 (7 bases each). V gave up 3 bases and J gave up 0 bases, with 17 bases separating them. The germline gives CDR1 SGHNT, CDR2 YYREEE (reference sequence). This CDR3 has 17 residues. CDR3 DNA: TGTGCCAGCAGCTCGGGCGGGGGACAGAAAAGCACAGATACGCAGTATTTT. This sequence encodes CASSSGGGQKSTDTQYF.

This chain joins TRBV11-3 and TRBJ2-1; 8 positions agree with TRBD2. The V segment lost 1 base and the J segment 8 bases; nucleotides outside the gene matches: 7. The CDR3 is 15 residues long. Looked up from germline, CDR1 is SGHNT and CDR2 is YENEEA. CDR3 bases: TGTGCCAGCAGCTTAGTGGGTCGGGGGGGCGATGAGCAGTTCTTC. It yields the protein CASSLVGRGGDEQFF.

A note on this clone: The sample has other DNA sequences that encode this CDR3 too. The J gene is TRBJ2-5, the V gene TRBV28; unclear D gene. V lost 6 bases and J lost 4, with 3 bases in between. CDR1 MDHEN and CDR2 SYDVKM come from the germline V gene. This CDR3 has 10 residues. CDR3 coding DNA: TGTGCCAGCAGCCGAGAGACCCAGTACTTC. Protein: CASSRETQYF.